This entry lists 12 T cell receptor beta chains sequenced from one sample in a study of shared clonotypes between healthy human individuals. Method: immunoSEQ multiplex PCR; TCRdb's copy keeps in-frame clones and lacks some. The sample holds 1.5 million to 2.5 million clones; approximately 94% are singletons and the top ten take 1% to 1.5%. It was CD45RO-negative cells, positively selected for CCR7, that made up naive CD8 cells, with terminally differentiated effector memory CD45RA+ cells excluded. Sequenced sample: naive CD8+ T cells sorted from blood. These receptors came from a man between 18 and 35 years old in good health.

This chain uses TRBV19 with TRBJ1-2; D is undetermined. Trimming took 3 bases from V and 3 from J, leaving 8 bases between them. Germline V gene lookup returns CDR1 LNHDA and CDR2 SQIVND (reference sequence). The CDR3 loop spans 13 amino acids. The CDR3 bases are TGTGCCAGTAGTATCGATGGCTACTATGGCTACACCTTC. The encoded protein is CASSIDGYYGYTF.

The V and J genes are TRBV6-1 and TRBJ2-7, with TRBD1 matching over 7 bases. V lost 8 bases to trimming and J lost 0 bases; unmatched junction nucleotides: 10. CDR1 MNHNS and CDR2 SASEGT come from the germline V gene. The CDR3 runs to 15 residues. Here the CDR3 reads CASGEPTGTSYEQYF. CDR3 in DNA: TGTGCCAGCGGGGAACCGACAGGGACCTCCTACGAGCAGTACTTC.

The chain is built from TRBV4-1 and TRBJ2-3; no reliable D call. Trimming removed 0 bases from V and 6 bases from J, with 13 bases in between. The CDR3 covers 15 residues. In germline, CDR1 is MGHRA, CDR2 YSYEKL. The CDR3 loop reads CASSQDGDFRDTQYF. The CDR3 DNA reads TGCGCCAGCAGCCAAGATGGAGACTTTCGGGATACGCAGTATTTT.

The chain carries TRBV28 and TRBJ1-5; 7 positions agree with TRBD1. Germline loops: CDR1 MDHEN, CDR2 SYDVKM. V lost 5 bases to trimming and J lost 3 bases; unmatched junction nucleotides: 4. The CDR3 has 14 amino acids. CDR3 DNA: TGTGCCAGCAGTCCGACAGGGATCAATCAGCCCCAGCATTTT. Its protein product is CASSPTGINQPQHF.

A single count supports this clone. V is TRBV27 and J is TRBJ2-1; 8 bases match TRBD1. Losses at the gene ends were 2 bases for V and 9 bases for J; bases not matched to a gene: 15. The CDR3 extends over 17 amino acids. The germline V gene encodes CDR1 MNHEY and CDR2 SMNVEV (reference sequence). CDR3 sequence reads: CASSLIGPGQGVSEQFF. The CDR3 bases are TGTGCCAGCAGTTTAATCGGGCCCGGACAGGGTGTAAGTGAGCAGTTCTTC.

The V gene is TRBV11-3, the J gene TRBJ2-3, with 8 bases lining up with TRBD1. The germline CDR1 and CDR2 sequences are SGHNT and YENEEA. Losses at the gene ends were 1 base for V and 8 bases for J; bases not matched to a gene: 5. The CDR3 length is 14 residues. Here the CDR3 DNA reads TGTGCCAGCAGCTTAGGTACAGGGGGAGCTACGCAGTATTTT. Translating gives CASSLGTGGATQYF.

The CDR3 is CASSLLGSDLIYNEQFF. CDR3 nucleotide sequence: TGTGCCAGCAGTTTATTGGGAAGCGACTTGATCTACAATGAGCAGTTCTTC. The chain employs TRBV27 and TRBJ2-1; D is unresolved. Trimming took off 1 base at V and 3 bases at J, with 16 bases between the two ends. CDR1 is MNHEY, CDR2 SMNVEV, per germline (reference sequence). The CDR3 contains 17 residues.

CDR3 region: CASSLSTSGGYEQYF. The CDR3 DNA follows: TGTGCCAGCAGTTTATCGACTAGCGGGGGGTACGAGCAGTACTTC. The rearrangement joins TRBV6-5 to TRBJ2-7; TRBD2 agrees at 13 bases. The CDR3 sequence is 15 residues long. V lost 4 bases to trimming and J lost 4 bases; unmatched junction nucleotides: 4. Per germline, CDR1 MNHEY and CDR2 SVGAGI.

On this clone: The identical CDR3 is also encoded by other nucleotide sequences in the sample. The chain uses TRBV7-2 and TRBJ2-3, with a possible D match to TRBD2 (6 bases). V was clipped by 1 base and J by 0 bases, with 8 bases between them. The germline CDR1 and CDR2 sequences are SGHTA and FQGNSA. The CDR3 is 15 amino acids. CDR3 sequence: CASSLGRASTDTQYF. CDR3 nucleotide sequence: TGTGCCAGCAGCTTAGGGAGGGCCAGCACAGATACGCAGTATTTT.

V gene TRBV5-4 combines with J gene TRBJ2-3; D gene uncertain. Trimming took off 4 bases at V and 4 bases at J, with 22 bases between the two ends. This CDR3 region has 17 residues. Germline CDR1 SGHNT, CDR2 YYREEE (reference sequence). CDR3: CASSSAEELVPPDTQYF. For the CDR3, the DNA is TGTGCCAGCAGCAGCGCGGAAGAGTTGGTCCCCCCAGATACGCAGTATTTT.

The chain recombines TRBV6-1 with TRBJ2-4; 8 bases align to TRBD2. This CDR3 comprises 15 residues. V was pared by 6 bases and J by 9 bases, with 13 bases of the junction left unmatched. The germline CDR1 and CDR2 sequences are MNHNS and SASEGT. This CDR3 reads CASSPSGGASSIQYF. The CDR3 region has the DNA TGTGCCAGCAGCCCCAGCGGGGGAGCATCAAGCATTCAGTACTTC.

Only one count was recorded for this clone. As DNA, the CDR3 is TGTGCCTGGAGTGGTTCTGTCTACAATGAGCAGTTCTTC. It codes for CAWSGSVYNEQFF. The chain joins TRBV30 to TRBJ2-1; D is unclear. Germline values: CDR1 GTSNPN, CDR2 SVGIG (reference sequence). V dropped 1 base and J dropped 3 bases, with 7 bases sitting between them. This CDR3 contains 13 residues.